This T cell receptor (beta chain) was retrieved from a study of beta chain features in type 1 diabetes. Study conclusions and caveats: Reduced insertions and increased deletions marked VDJ junctions in type 1 diabetes patients. Shorter TCRB CDR3s, moderately but significantly so, marked every one of the four CD4+ subsets in Type 1 diabetes patients.

Germline V gives CDR1 SGHDT, CDR2 YYEEEE. V trimming: 4 bases; J trimming: 5 bases; junction bases outside the gene matches: 5. The CDR3 is 14 amino acids. Researchers reported sorting CD4+ naive, central memory, regulatory and stem cell-like memory cells via CD45RO/CCR7/CD25/CD127/CD95/CD27. Reverse transcribing all isolated RNA meant expressed TCRB transcripts were sequenced. TCRdb's table, derived via immunoSEQ multiplex PCR, lists solely in-frame clones and lacks some. The data hold 200,000 to 250,000 clones, with roughly 14% observed a single time. This clone occurred a few times. Its antigen is still unknown.

The chain joins TRBV5-6 to TRBJ1-5, with 8 nucleotides matching TRBD1. This sequence originates from a man aged 25-40 years with type 1 diabetes. The sample consisted of naive CD4+ T cells from blood. The CDR3 region is CASSQGQGYQPQHF. Here the CDR3 DNA reads TGTGCCAGCAGCCAAGGACAGGGTTATCAGCCCCAGCATTTT.